This is a list of T cell receptor beta chains from one sample in a study of glioma-infiltrating T cells after dendritic cell vaccination. Profiling relied on immunoSEQ multiplex PCR, and the TCRdb table lists in-frame clones only, not all of them. Of roughly 100,000 clones listed, roughly 80% are singletons. Material: blood, obtained after dendritic cell vaccination. Source of these receptors: a human donor with glioblastoma. Both conserved end residues are trimmed from each CDR3. Fields, in order: CDR3 length, V gene, CDR3 protein.

>13|TRBV27
ASRPSGTGGNTIY
>10|TRBV5-6
ASSLEEYGYT
>12|TRBV18
ASSPIGRDEGYT
>12|TRBV19
ASSIAGGASGYT
>12|TRBV7-2
ASIQGGSYNEQF
>10|TRBV7-7
ASSSGGDTQY
>15|TRBV5-6
ASSPPLTGPSGNEQF
>12|TRBV27
ASSWDRGVSPLH
>15|TRBV19
ASTPTGKGLVGNEQF
>12|TRBV6-1
ASSPRDKSYEQY
>13|TRBV9
ASSPRFRDSNEQF
>12|TRBV19
ASSTGTGTYEQY
>14|TRBV13
ASSLGLRRIGSPLH
>11|TRBV5-1
ASSSGDSTEAF
>15|TRBV5-4
ASSLNRGDLVNTEAF
>12|TRBV5-1
ASSEDAINYGYT
>11|TRBV5-1
ASSLALNQPQH
>7|TRBV28
ASGRGYT
>12|TRBV7-2
ASSLEVGREAQY
>14|TRBV6-5
ASSYSYGFGNEKLF
>14|TRBV7-2
ASSLEGRGARDTQY
>15|TRBV7-6
ASSLGDRGRSGNTIY
>14|TRBV7-9
ASSYLLDRGFAEAF
>12|TRBV19
ASSIAGEDQPQH
>14|TRBV5-1
ASNERTGAVGTEAF
>13|TRBV18
ASSPQDSSNYGYT
>13|TRBV27
ASTLTGDRSQPQH
>14|TRBV19
ASSIEAGANTGELF
>15|TRBV14
ASSQAWRDREIGELF
>14|TRBV19
ASSAPGLATGNEQF
>12|TRBV2
ASRQTRGKETQY
>14|TRBV5-1
ASSTRGSGVDYGYT
>12|TRBV5-6
ASSSGYSGNTIY
>13|TRBV10-3
AIRSDRSAGNTIY
>13|TRBV6-5
ASRPDRGFGNTIY
>12|TRBV2
ASSEFFRATEAF
>12|TRBV6-5
ASSLDSSGNTIY
>13|TRBV30
AWSVQVPGGIEAF
>12|TRBV6-5
ASSSSLEGTEAF
>12|TRBV30
AWSVGGQGSEAF
>12|TRBV11-3
ASSWGRMNTEAF
>14|TRBV5-8
ASSLTSQGIYYGYT
>12|TRBV5-6
ASSPDSANTEAF
>12|TRBV19
ASTLQGIRAEAF
>12|TRBV6-6
ASREGTETYEQY
>11|TRBV13
ASSLSQENTIY
>12|TRBV7-2
ASSPDGGNTEAF
>12|TRBV4-3
ASSQQQGTYEQY
>12|TRBV7-7
ASSMTGLGNEQF
>11|TRBV5-1
ASSLDREETQY
>14|TRBV6-6
ASSYWAGETYNEQF
>12|TRBV18
ASSRTEEFGGYT
>15|TRBV4-3
ASSHETDRFSGNTIY
>11|TRBV7-2
ASSLDSYYEQY
>14|TRBV6-1
ASSERARGPNEKLF
>13|TRBV9
ASSSGGGTYNEQF
>15|TRBV2
ASRLLGGQYLTGELF
>11|TRBV6-1
ASTYRGPETQY
>12|TRBV7-9
ASSPRGTNNEQF